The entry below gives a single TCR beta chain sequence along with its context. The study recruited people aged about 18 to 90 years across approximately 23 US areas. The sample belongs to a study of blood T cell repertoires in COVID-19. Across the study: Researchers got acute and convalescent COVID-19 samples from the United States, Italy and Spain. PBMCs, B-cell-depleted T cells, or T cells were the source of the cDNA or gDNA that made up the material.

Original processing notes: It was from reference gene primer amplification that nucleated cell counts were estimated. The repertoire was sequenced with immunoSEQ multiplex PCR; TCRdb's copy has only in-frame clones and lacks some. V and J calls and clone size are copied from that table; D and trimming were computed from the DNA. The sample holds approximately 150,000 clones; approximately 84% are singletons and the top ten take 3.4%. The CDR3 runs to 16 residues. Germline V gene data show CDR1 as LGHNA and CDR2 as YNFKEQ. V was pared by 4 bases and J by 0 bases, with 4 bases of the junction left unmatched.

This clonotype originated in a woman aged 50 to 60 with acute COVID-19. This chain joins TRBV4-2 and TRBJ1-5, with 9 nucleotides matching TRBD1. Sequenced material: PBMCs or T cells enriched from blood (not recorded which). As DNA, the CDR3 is TGTGCCAGCAGCCCGCGGACAGGGGATAGCAATCAGCCCCAGCATTTT. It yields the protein CASSPRTGDSNQPQHF.